This T cell receptor beta chain was sequenced in a study of blood T cells in healthy people across ages (dated by TCRdb to about 2015). Study-level background: In model experiments, template switching captured roughly one uniquely barcoded TCR beta cDNA molecule for every two T cells. Age-related changes in TCR beta repertoire diversity were measured in the study by deep sequencing normalized with unique cDNA molecular identifiers. The donors were divided into four age groups: young (average roughly 17 years), middle-aged (about 40), aged (approximately 62) and long-lived (82). Donors of different ages were randomly distributed across sequencing lanes to avoid experimental bias. The study analyzed two additional independent replicas of 1 million unique cDNA reads from the same blood draw for two donors, one aged 18 to 30 and one aged 80 or older. What the study reported, not specific to this receptor: Estimates of total diversity based on one million sequenced T cells were regarded as lower bounds and as underestimates. The long-lived group showed more naive CD4+ T cells, fewer expanded clones and increased TCR diversity than the aged group, suggesting age selection. Conclusive comparison of naive and antigen-experienced compartments was prevented by the profiling of bulk unsorted PBMCs. Observed TCR beta diversity per million T cells fell roughly linearly with age, and a significant reduction was already apparent by age about 36. Observed TCR beta diversity correlated strongly with the percentage of naive T cells measured by flow cytometry. The CMV infection status of donors was not known, potentially confounding age-related changes in expanded clonotypes.

The sample holds a few counts of this clonotype. The antigen this receptor binds is unknown. Base qualities are not recorded, but no much larger clone differs from it by a single base. V was cut back by 3 bases and J by 0 bases, leaving a gap of 13 bases between them. Reading the germline V gene gives CDR1 ENHRY and CDR2 SYGVKD. The CDR3 runs 16 residues from the cysteine to the phenylalanine. The DNA shown is the 48-base CDR3, in frame from base 1. The roughly 39 donors, aged about 6 to 95 years, were systemically healthy Caucasian individuals from Russia. Each donor gave ten milliliters of peripheral blood, collected into EDTA-treated Vacutainer tubes. Ficoll-Paque density-gradient centrifugation was used to isolate PBMCs, with at least 6 million obtained per sample. Trizol reagent was used to extract total RNA from the PBMCs, yielding at least 5 micrograms per sample. Naive CD45RAhigh/CD27high T cell percentages were measured by flow cytometry on a PBMC aliquot from every donor.

Library preparation used 5' RACE. A second PCR of roughly 6 to 12 cycles was performed with a sample-barcoded 5' primer and a J-beta primer mix. A unique molecular identifier was introduced onto each TCR beta cDNA molecule by a template-switch 5' adaptor carrying 12 random nucleotides. At least 3 million CDR3-containing paired-end reads were obtained from each sample. First-strand cDNA was synthesized from all RNA with the Mint cDNA synthesis kit, primed by a TRBC-specific oligonucleotide. Following uracil-DNA glycosylase treatment, all cDNA underwent a first 18-cycle PCR with the universal primers M1SS and BC2_uni_R. As for how the authors treated the data: For normalization, 1 million high-quality reads were randomly selected from each sample, with every read carrying a distinct molecular identifier. Instead of being binned into consensus sequences, reads with shared molecular identifiers were discarded. MiTCR, run with a Q25 quality threshold and the strictest error-elimination algorithm, handled CDR3 identification, clonotype clustering and error correction. A nonparametric unseen species model using Euler transformation provided a lower-bound estimate of total TCR beta diversity. TCRdb reprocessing: public reads trimmed at Q25 with fastp, clones called with MiXCR, in-frame beta chains kept. For every CDR3 protein sequence, its rows merge into one entry that carries the most common genes and DNA. The V and J calls shown here were made by TCRdb, not taken from the authors' results. Present in this sample are fewer than 2,000,000 distinct CDR3 sequences, 30% to 40% of which were seen just once. The ten largest clonotypes hold 23% of the sample.

This chain joins TRBV10-3 to TRBJ2-3; the D gene lacks a confident call. This receptor was obtained from a human donor in good health. Specimen: blood. The bases read TGTGCCATCAGTGAACTGGAAACATCTAGCACAGATACGCAGTATTTT. This yields the protein CAISELETSSTDTQYF.